This entry lists 20 T cell receptor beta chains sequenced from one sample in a study of T cell repertoires in cytomegalovirus infection. TCRdb independently ran MiXCR on the reads; one entry per CDR3 protein. The sample comprises 750,000 to 900,000 distinct CDR3 sequences, about 28% of which are singletons, and about an eighth rests with the top ten. No antigens are known for them. The sequences come from cultured CD8+ T cells from PBMCs, collected from culture after CMV antigen stimulation. Source of these receptors: a human donor in good health (CMV status not recorded). Some clones in this sample may be carry-over from other donors' samples.

The genes are TRBV6-2 or TRBV6-3 and TRBJ1-2; the D gene is possibly TRBD1 (6 bases). Germline V gives CDR1 MNHEY, CDR2 SVGEGT. The V and J ends lost 2 bases and 3 bases respectively, with 13 bases between them. There are 15 residues in the CDR3. CDR3 sequence reads: CASSYMSRGDYGYTF. The CDR3 DNA reads as TGTGCCAGCAGTTACATGAGCAGGGGCGACTATGGCTACACCTTC.

The J gene is TRBJ2-7, the V gene TRBV25-1; D gene ambiguous. The germline gives CDR1 MGHDK, CDR2 SYGVNS. Trimming shortened V by 0 bases and J by 6 bases, and 9 bases separated the two germline ends. This CDR3 has 13 amino acids. This CDR3 is CASSEYKLSEQYF. CDR3 bases: TGTGCCAGCAGTGAATATAAACTGAGCGAGCAGTACTTC.

The genes are TRBV7-2 and TRBJ1-1, with D possibly matching TRBD1 (5 bases). With 4 bases removed from V and 4 bases from J, the gap between germline ends came to 13 bases. CDR3 size: 14 residues. The germline CDR1 and CDR2 sequences are SGHTA and FQGNSA. CDR3 sequence reads: CASSSLGPGTEAFF. The CDR3 region has the DNA TGTGCCAGCAGCTCGCTGGGACCGGGCACTGAAGCTTTCTTT. Looking up the rest from reference TRBV7-2 and TRBJ1-1 gives the full variable domain: GAGVSQSPSNKVTEKGKDVELRCDPISGHTALYWYRQSLGQGLEFLIYFQGNSAPDKSGLPSDRFSAERTGGSVSTLTIQRTQQEDSAVYLCASSSLGPGTEAFFGQGTRLTVV.

The chain combines TRBV7-6 with TRBJ1-1; perhaps TRBD1 as D (6 bases). Germline CDR1 and CDR2: SGHVS and FNYEAQ. This CDR3 region has 14 residues. The germline V and J ends were trimmed by 3 bases and 0 bases, with 8 bases remaining between them. The CDR3 spells CASSFYRVNTEAFF. The DNA of the CDR3 is TGTGCCAGCAGCTTTTACAGGGTGAACACTGAAGCTTTCTTT.

This chain connects TRBV10-3 to TRBJ2-3; 7 bases fit TRBD1. J gave up 6 bases and V 2 bases, and 8 bases lay outside the gene matches. Germline values: CDR1 ENHRY, CDR2 SYGVKD. The CDR3 length is 15 residues. The CDR3 loop is CAISERGQGDDTQYF. The DNA for the CDR3 is TGTGCCATCAGTGAGCGTGGGCAGGGGGACGATACGCAGTATTTT.

Turning to this clonotype: This may come from a read error, since a much larger clone is one base off. The chain uses TRBV14 and TRBJ2-1; 10 bases agree with TRBD2. In germline, CDR1 is SGHDN, CDR2 FVKESK. CDR3 length: 15 residues. Trimming took 4 bases from V and 7 from J; bases not matched to a gene: 7. DNA of the CDR3: TGTGCCAGCAGCCCGTCGGGACTAGCGCGGAATGAGCAGTTCTTC. The encoded protein is CASSPSGLARNEQFF.

This clonotype was observed a handful of times. The chain couples TRBV7-8 to TRBJ1-5, with a weak D call TRBD1 (6 bases). The CDR3 is 17 residues long. In germline, CDR1 is SGHVS, CDR2 FQNEAQ. Trimming took 5 bases from V and 2 from J, leaving 19 bases between them. The DNA for the CDR3 is TGTGCCAGCAGCCCTAGGGGGGCACAAAGGCGCAATCAGCCCCAGCATTTT. It specifies CASSPRGAQRRNQPQHF. Full variable domain (outside the CDR3, taken from reference TRBV7-8 and TRBJ1-5): GAGVSQSPRYKVAKRGQDVALRCDPISGHVSLFWYQQALGQGPEFLTYFQNEAQLDKSGLPSDRFFAERPEGSVSTLKIQRTQQEDSAVYLCASSPRGAQRRNQPQHFGDGTRLSIL.

Worth noting for this clonotype: A much larger clone sits a single nucleotide away, making a read error possible. The chain employs TRBV7-6 and TRBJ2-3; 8 positions agree with TRBD1. This CDR3 has 16 residues. Germline CDR1 reads SGHVS; CDR2 reads FNYEAQ. The CDR3: CANSFAGGPSTDTQYF. The CDR3 nucleotides read TGTGCCAACAGCTTCGCAGGGGGCCCCTCCACAGATACGCAGTATTTT.

This clonotype has just one count. The chain is built from TRBV4-1 and TRBJ2-5; TRBD2 matches at 8 bases. Germline CDR1 reads MGHRA; CDR2 reads YSYEKL. The CDR3 has 16 amino acids. Losses at the gene ends were 0 bases for V and 5 bases for J; bases not matched to a gene: 8. The CDR3 sequence is CASSQDLGGGGETQYF. The CDR3 DNA sequence: TGCGCCAGCAGCCAAGACCTCGGGGGGGGCGGGGAGACCCAGTACTTC.

The chain employs TRBV19 and TRBJ1-5; D might be TRBD1 (5 bases). The CDR3 has 14 residues. V was clipped by 1 base and J by 4 bases, with 8 bases between them. Germline CDR1 and CDR2: LNHDA and SQIVND (reference sequence). CDR3 sequence (DNA): TGTGCCAGTAGTATAGGGACAACTAATCAGCCCCAGCATTTT. Translating it yields CASSIGTTNQPQHF.

The chain links TRBV4-3 to TRBJ2-3, with 7 nucleotides matching TRBD2. This CDR3 is built from 15 residues. Germline CDR1 reads LGHNA; CDR2 reads YSLEER. V lost 3 bases, J lost 3 bases, and 6 bases stayed unmatched. The CDR3 coding sequence is TGCGCCAGCAGCCAGTTTTCCGGGGGGACAGATACGCAGTATTTT. This translates into CASSQFSGGTDTQYF.

CDR3 residues: CASSLAFPGQGMDTEAFF. The CDR3 region has the DNA TGTGCCAGCAGTTTAGCTTTCCCGGGACAGGGTATGGACACTGAAGCTTTCTTT. The V call is TRBV12-3 or TRBV12-4, the J call TRBJ1-1; 9 bases map to TRBD1. CDR3 size: 18 residues. J lost 3 bases, V lost 0 bases, and 11 bases had no gene match.

This clonotype was counted only a few times. CDR3 sequence: CASSPEGGPSYNEQFF. The CDR3 coding sequence is TGTGCCAGCAGCCCGGAGGGGGGGCCGTCCTACAATGAGCAGTTCTTC. J is TRBJ2-1 and V is TRBV2, with TRBD2 as a possible D gene (7 bases). V was trimmed by 6 bases and J by 1 base, leaving 16 bases between them. From germline, CDR1 is SNHLY and CDR2 FYNNEI. The CDR3 is 16 amino acids.

This clonotype was counted between two and nine times. The chain joins TRBV27 to TRBJ2-5, with TRBD2 matching over 9 bases. From germline, CDR1 is MNHEY and CDR2 SMNVEV (reference sequence). After removal of 9 bases from V and 6 bases from J, the junction contained 11 bases not matched to a gene. The CDR3 totals 14 residues. CDR3 sequence (DNA): TGTGCCAGTTCACTAGCGGGCCCGGGGAAGACCCAGTACTTC. Its protein is CASSLAGPGKTQYF.

This clonotype has at least ten counts. The CDR3 loop is CASSPRGAYNEQFF. The CDR3 nucleotides are TGTGCCAGCAGTCCCCGGGGGGCTTACAATGAGCAGTTCTTC. V gene TRBV6-6 combines with J gene TRBJ2-1; a weak D match, TRBD2 (7 bases). Germline CDR1 is MNHNY and CDR2 is SVGAGI (reference sequence). The ends were cut back, 5 bases at V and 4 bases at J, with 12 bases in the middle. The CDR3 is 14 amino acids.

The rearrangement links TRBV10-3 to TRBJ2-7; no reliable D call. Trimming took off 6 bases at V and 2 bases at J, with 8 bases between the two ends. Germline V CDR1 and CDR2: ENHRY, SYGVKD. CDR3 length: 12 amino acids. For the CDR3, the DNA is TGTGCCATCAGGGCTACAGCCTACGAGCAGTACTTC. This codes for CAIRATAYEQYF.

This clonotype was picked up a small number of times. This sequence joins TRBV7-3 and TRBJ2-3; TRBD2 matches at 8 bases. Germline V lookup: CDR1 SGHTA, CDR2 FQGTGA. J lost 1 base, V lost 4 bases, and 7 bases had no gene match. CDR3 length: 16 amino acids. CDR3 in amino acids: CASSSHWRGGTDTQYF. The CDR3 region has the DNA TGTGCCAGCAGCTCCCATTGGCGGGGGGGCACAGATACGCAGTATTTT.

This chain connects TRBV5-6 to TRBJ2-2; 8 bases are shared with TRBD1. With V trimmed by 4 bases and J by 4 bases, 9 bases remained unmatched. The CDR3 consists of 16 residues. Germline V gene sequence: CDR1 SGHDT, CDR2 YYEEEE. The CDR3 sequence: CASSKWTGRFTGELFF. CDR3 in DNA: TGTGCCAGCAGCAAATGGACAGGGCGATTCACCGGGGAGCTGTTTTTT. Drawing the rest from reference TRBV5-6 and TRBJ2-2, the complete variable domain is DAGVTQSPTHLIKTRGQQVTLRCSPKSGHDTVSWYQQALGQGPQFIFQYYEEEERQRGNFPDRFSGHQFPNYSSELNVNALLLGDSALYLCASSKWTGRFTGELFFGEGSRLTVL.

The chain is built from TRBV2 and TRBJ2-7, with TRBD1 identical over 10 bases. V lost 6 bases to trimming and J lost 3 bases; unmatched junction nucleotides: 8. The germline CDR1 and CDR2 sequences are SNHLY and FYNNEI. This CDR3 comprises 15 residues. The DNA of the CDR3 is TGTGCCAGCAGCTCGGGACAGGGGAGCCTCTACGAGCAGTACTTC. Its translation: CASSSGQGSLYEQYF.

This clonotype was detected ten times or more. This sequence joins TRBV7-6 and TRBJ2-2; D is uncertain. Germline V lookup: CDR1 SGHVS, CDR2 FNYEAQ. The CDR3 has 11 amino acids. With 5 bases removed from V and 8 bases from J, the gap between germline ends came to 6 bases. This chain's CDR3 is CASSAGGELFF. Here the CDR3 DNA reads TGTGCCAGCAGCGCTGGGGGGGAGCTGTTTTTT.